Following are 9 T cell receptor beta chains from one sample sequenced in a study of T-cell memory formation after mild COVID-19. Using its own MiXCR run on the 5' RACE reads, TCRdb lists one record per CDR3 protein. The table shows about 250,000 distinct CDR3 sequences, with roughly 15% occurring only once. The sample consisted of PBMCs or a T cell subset sorted from them (not recorded which). The source is an adult woman who had mild COVID-19 (a few samples of this study predate the infection). Cell type and time point are not known.

This clonotype was seen a few times. This rearrangement joins TRBV20-1 to TRBJ2-2, with no clear D. V was trimmed by 0 bases and J by 6 bases, leaving 5 bases between them. CDR1 DFQATT and CDR2 SNEGSKA come from the germline V gene (reference sequence). There are 12 residues in the CDR3. The CDR3 DNA reads as TGCAGTGCTAGAGATAAAGCCGGGGAGCTGTTTTTT. Translation gives CSARDKAGELFF.

V gene TRBV7-3 combines with J gene TRBJ2-2; D is undetermined. Trimming shortened V by 5 bases and J by 4 bases, and 8 bases separated the two germline ends. This CDR3 has 13 amino acids. Germline CDR1 reads SGHTA; CDR2 reads FQGTGA. DNA for the CDR3: TGTGCCAGCAGCCCCTCAGCCACCGGGGAGCTGTTTTTT. As protein: CASSPSATGELFF.

This clonotype was detected only a few times. The J gene is TRBJ2-3, the V gene TRBV12-3 or TRBV12-4; 7 bases fit TRBD1. The CDR3 consists of 15 residues. The ends lost 5 bases at V and 1 base at J; junction bases unmatched: 6. The CDR3 reads CASSHPTGGTDTQYF. The CDR3, as DNA: TGTGCCAGCAGTCACCCCACAGGGGGCACAGATACGCAGTATTTT.

In this sample, this clonotype turned up a few times. The chain joins TRBV10-2 to TRBJ1-2, with TRBD1 identical over 10 bases. The CDR3 consists of 15 residues. V was pared by 3 bases and J by 4 bases, with 5 bases of the junction left unmatched. From germline, CDR1 is WSHSY and CDR2 SAAADI. The CDR3 sequence: CASSDGTGAFYGYTF. DNA for the CDR3: TGCGCCAGCAGTGATGGGACAGGGGCATTCTATGGCTACACCTTC.

This clonotype turned up a few times. The CDR3 reads CASSYDSGSASYEQYF. In nucleotides, the CDR3 is TGTGCCAGCAGCTACGATAGCGGGAGCGCCTCCTACGAGCAGTACTTC. V usage is TRBV7-2 and J usage is TRBJ2-7, with 9 bases lining up with TRBD2. Per the germline V gene, CDR1 is SGHTA and CDR2 is FQGNSA. This CDR3 region has 16 residues. Germline trimming cut 4 bases from V and 0 bases from J; bases unmatched to any gene: 7.

The chain links TRBV9 to TRBJ2-1, with D perhaps matching TRBD1 or TRBD2 (5 bases each). CDR3 length equals 13 residues. Per the germline V gene, CDR1 is SGDLS and CDR2 is YYNGEE. V was shortened by 0 bases and J by 8 bases, with 9 bases between the two germline ends. The CDR3 bases are TGTGCCAGCAGCGTAGGAGAGGGGTATGAGCAGTTCTTC. As protein: CASSVGEGYEQFF. Filled out from reference TRBV9 and TRBJ2-1, the complete variable domain reads DSGVTQTPKHLITATGQRVTLRCSPRSGDLSVYWYQQSLDQGLQFLIQYYNGEERAKGNILERFSAQQFPDLHSELNLSSLELGDSALYFCASSVGEGYEQFFGPGTRLTVL.

This clonotype has a handful of counts. J is TRBJ2-7 and V is TRBV4-3, with TRBD2 as a possible D gene (5 bases). The V end lost 2 bases, the J end lost 0 bases, and 11 bases lay between the germline ends. This CDR3 has 15 residues. The germline gives CDR1 LGHNA, CDR2 YSLEER. CDR3 DNA: TGCGCCAGCAGCCAACAACTAGGGAGCTCCTACGAGCAGTACTTC. It is translated as CASSQQLGSSYEQYF.

CDR3 in DNA: TGTGCCACCAGCAAGGATGGGTATCTTACTCAGCCCCAGCATTTT. Encoded protein: CATSKDGYLTQPQHF. The J gene is TRBJ1-5, the V gene TRBV15, with unresolved D. CDR1 LNHNV and CDR2 YYDKDF come from the germline V gene (reference sequence). Trimming took off 4 bases at V and 6 bases at J, with 16 bases between the two ends. CDR3 length equals 15 residues.

As for this clonotype: An end of the junction differs from the germline gene, which may be a read error. The rearrangement joins TRBV12-3 or TRBV12-4 to TRBJ1-2, with 7 bases matching TRBD1. The CDR3 has 12 amino acids. The CDR3, as DNA: TGTGCCAGCAACTCAGGGGGGACGAATAAAATCTTC. Its translation is CASNSGGTNKIF.